One sample yielded the 18 T cell receptor beta chains listed below, sequenced in a study of PD-1 blockade in classical Hodgkin lymphoma. Assay: immunoSEQ multiplex PCR; the TCRdb copy retains only in-frame clones and omits some. The sample includes tens of thousands of clones, about 78% of them seen just once. Relapse after autologous stem cell transplantation occurred in every patient, and brentuximab vedotin exposure varied. The sample consisted of peripheral blood mononuclear cells (PBMCs), taken before the second cycle of nivolumab. Receptor source: a human donor with classical Hodgkin lymphoma.

The CDR3: CAWKRSRDRVSPLHF. The CDR3 bases are TGTGCCTGGAAAAGGAGTAGGGACAGGGTATCACCCCTCCACTTT. The rearrangement uses TRBV30 and TRBJ1-6, with 9 bases identical to TRBD1. The CDR3 consists of 15 residues. Germline V gene lookup returns CDR1 GTSNPN and CDR2 SVGIG (reference sequence). J gave up 10 bases and V 4 bases, and 11 bases lay outside the gene matches.

The chain employs TRBV19 and TRBJ2-3; tentative D call: TRBD2 (6 bases). V lost 6 bases and J 4 bases, leaving 14 bases between the germline ends. There are 14 residues in the CDR3. Germline assignment: CDR1 LNHDA and CDR2 SQIVND (reference sequence). CDR3 nucleotide sequence: TGTGCCAGTAGAGGTACCGGGACTGCAGATACGCAGTATTTT. Translation: CASRGTGTADTQYF. Using reference TRBV19 and TRBJ2-3 for the parts outside the CDR3, the full variable domain is DGGITQSPKYLFRKEGQNVTLSCEQNLNHDAMYWYRQDPGQGLRLIYYSQIVNDFQKGDIAEGYSVSREKKESFPLTVTSAQKNPTAFYLCASRGTGTADTQYFGPGTRLTVL.

The sample holds a few counts of this clone. This chain links TRBV5-4 with TRBJ2-3; 7 bases line up with TRBD1. The CDR3 totals 14 residues. Germline V gene data show CDR1 as SGHNT and CDR2 as YYREEE (reference sequence). J lost 1 base, V lost 5 bases, and 4 bases had no gene match. CDR3 sequence: CASRTGYRTDTQYF. The CDR3 bases are TGTGCCAGCAGGACAGGGTACCGCACAGATACGCAGTATTTT. Complete variable domain (other parts from reference TRBV5-4 and TRBJ2-3): ETGVTQSPTHLIKTRGQQVTLRCSSQSGHNTVSWYQQALGQGPQFIFQYYREEENGRGNFPPRFSGLQFPNYSSELNVNALELDDSALYLCASRTGYRTDTQYFGPGTRLTVL.

This chain's CDR3 is CASSPGFQPGPEEDIQYF. The CDR3 DNA follows: TGTGCCAGCAGTCCCGGATTTCAACCGGGACCCGAAGAGGACATTCAGTACTTC. The chain combines TRBV4-2 with TRBJ2-4, with D perhaps matching TRBD1 or TRBD2 (5 bases each). Germline loops: CDR1 LGHNA, CDR2 YNFKEQ. The CDR3 loop spans 18 amino acids. V was clipped by 6 bases and J by 8 bases, with 29 bases between them.

This clone was found a few times. The chain employs TRBV6-5 and TRBJ1-1; perhaps TRBD1 as D (5 bases). The ends were cut back, 4 bases at V and 1 base at J, with 7 bases in the middle. The germline gives CDR1 MNHEY, CDR2 SVGAGI. The CDR3 loop spans 13 amino acids. The CDR3 region has the DNA TGTGCCAGCAGTTTAGGGGAGAACACTGAAGCTTTCTTT. It yields the protein CASSLGENTEAFF.

The chain links TRBV15 to TRBJ1-1; D is possibly TRBD1 (6 bases). CDR3 length: 15 amino acids. Germline loops: CDR1 LNHNV, CDR2 YYDKDF (reference sequence). Between the trimmed V and J ends, which lost 4 bases and 0 bases, there was a span of 12 bases. The CDR3 is CATSNRDGMNTEAFF. The CDR3 region has the DNA TGTGCCACCAGCAACAGGGACGGGATGAACACTGAAGCTTTCTTT.

This clone is a singleton in its sample. DNA of the CDR3: TGTGCCAGCAGCGTAGGGAAGGGTGGGGGAGATACGCAGTATTTT. This sequence encodes CASSVGKGGGDTQYF. V is TRBV9 and J is TRBJ2-3; D possibly uses TRBD1 or TRBD2 (5 bases each). The CDR3 sequence is 15 residues long. Germline CDR1 SGDLS, CDR2 YYNGEE. The V end was cut by 0 bases, the J end by 5 bases, with 13 bases between.

The rearrangement links TRBV10-3 to TRBJ1-1, with D hard to call. V lost 4 bases and J lost 8, with 14 bases in between. The length of the CDR3 is 13 residues. CDR1 and CDR2 (germline): ENHRY, SYGVKD. CDR3 sequence reads: CAISVPDLREAFF. CDR3 nucleotides: TGTGCCATCAGTGTCCCCGACCTAAGAGAAGCTTTCTTT.

The rearrangement uses TRBV27 and TRBJ2-1, with 11 bases fitting TRBD2. The germline V gene has CDR1 MNHEY and CDR2 SMNVEV (reference sequence). Trimming took 7 bases from V and 7 from J; bases not matched to a gene: 9. The CDR3 contains 15 residues. As DNA, the CDR3 is TGTGCCAGCACTCCACTAGCGGGAGTTGGTAATGAGCAGTTCTTC. Its protein product is CASTPLAGVGNEQFF.

Here the CDR3 DNA reads TGTGCCAGCCCGCCCCGACAGGGGGATAGTAATCAGCCCCAGCATTTT. Amino acid sequence: CASPPRQGDSNQPQHF. The chain links TRBV28 to TRBJ1-5, with 9 bases aligning to TRBD1. Per the germline V gene, CDR1 is MDHEN and CDR2 is SYDVKM. With V trimmed by 8 bases and J by 4 bases, 12 bases remained unmatched. This CDR3 contains 16 residues. The full variable domain, in which reference TRBV28 and TRBJ1-5 provide the parts outside the CDR3, is DVKVTQSSRYLVKRTGEKVFLECVQDMDHENMFWYRQDPGLGLRLIYFSYDVKMKEKGDIPEGYSVSREKKERFSLILESASTNQTSMYLCASPPRQGDSNQPQHFGDGTRLSIL.

This clone occurred a few times. This chain connects TRBV2 to TRBJ1-3; D possibly corresponds to TRBD1 (6 bases). Germline V gene lookup returns CDR1 SNHLY and CDR2 FYNNEI. V dropped 3 bases and J dropped 5 bases, with 8 bases sitting between them. CDR3 length: 13 amino acids. CDR3 amino acids: CASSETGRNTIYF. The DNA of the CDR3 is TGTGCCAGCAGTGAGACAGGTCGAAACACCATATATTTT.

This clone has just one count. The chain is built from TRBV5-1 and TRBJ2-5; D unresolved. With 0 bases removed from V and 5 bases from J, the gap between germline ends came to 11 bases. Germline CDR1 is SGHRS and CDR2 is YFSETQ. This CDR3 is 14 amino acids long. The chain's CDR3 is CASSLGLRPETQYF. DNA of the CDR3: TGCGCCAGCAGCTTGGGGCTTAGGCCGGAGACCCAGTACTTC.

The chain employs TRBV7-2 and TRBJ2-1; D remains unclear. Germline assignment: CDR1 SGHTA and CDR2 FQGNSA. The CDR3 is 17 residues long. V dropped 4 bases and J dropped 6 bases, with 22 bases sitting between them. CDR3 amino acids: CASSSLRSSLVPNEQFF. The CDR3 DNA reads TGTGCCAGCAGCTCCCTTAGGTCGTCGCTAGTCCCCAATGAGCAGTTCTTC.

Ten or more counts support this clone. In nucleotides, the CDR3 is TGTGCCTGGAGTGTGTCCCCTCACCGATTCGAATCCTACAATGAGCAGTTCTTC. Residues: CAWSVSPHRFESYNEQFF. This chain uses TRBV30 with TRBJ2-1; D ambiguous. V lost 0 bases and J 1 base, leaving 19 bases between the germline ends. The CDR3 runs to 18 residues. Germline V lookup: CDR1 GTSNPN, CDR2 SVGIG (reference sequence).

For the CDR3, the DNA is TGTGCCAGCAGCTCCAGAGTCCGACTAGCGGCCTACAATGAGCAGTTCTTC. This gives the protein CASSSRVRLAAYNEQFF. The chain has TRBV7-9 and TRBJ2-1; TRBD2 matches at 9 bases. With 4 bases clipped from V and 2 bases from J, the junction kept 9 bases outside the gene matches. Germline loops: CDR1 SEHNR, CDR2 FQNEAQ (reference sequence). The CDR3 runs 17 residues.

This rearrangement joins TRBV5-1 to TRBJ1-2; D is undetermined. Trimming stripped 0 bases from V and 8 bases from J, with 8 bases between. The CDR3 loop spans 12 amino acids. Germline V lookup: CDR1 SGHRS, CDR2 YFSETQ. The CDR3 DNA sequence: TGCGCCAGCAGCTTGGGGAGTAAAGGCTACACCTTC. Amino acids: CASSLGSKGYTF.

The chain combines TRBV4-2 with TRBJ2-1, with a weak D call TRBD2 (5 bases). Germline-derived CDR1 and CDR2 are LGHNA and YNFKEQ. V was pared by 5 bases and J by 4 bases, with 15 bases between. This CDR3 contains 15 residues. The CDR3 coding sequence is TGTGCCAGCAGCTCCGGGAAGGAGGTGTACAATGAGCAGTTCTTC. Residues: CASSSGKEVYNEQFF.

The chain links TRBV7-3 to TRBJ2-5; D tentatively fits TRBD1 or TRBD2 (5 bases each). The CDR3 is 13 residues long. Trimming cost V 5 bases and J 6 bases, with 13 bases left between them. Germline values: CDR1 SGHTA, CDR2 FQGTGA. CDR3 coding DNA: TGTGCCAGCAGCAAAGGGACGGCGCAGACCCAGTACTTC. Protein: CASSKGTAQTQYF. Based on the CDR3 plus reference TRBV7-3 and TRBJ2-5, the full variable domain is GAGVSQTPSNKVTEKGKYVELRCDPISGHTALYWYRQSLGQGPEFLIYFQGTGAADDSGLPNDRFFAVRPEGSVSTLKIQRTERGDSAVYLCASSKGTAQTQYFGPGTRLLVL.